Shown below are 23 T cell receptor beta chains from a single sample sequenced in a study of radiotherapy plus CTLA-4 blockade in lung cancer (dated by TCRdb to between 2018 and 2020). Library generation was performed with the immunoSEQ multiplex PCR assay. In its TCRdb copy, this immuneACCESS table keeps in-frame sequences only and misses some clones. Where compared with another copy, unresolved V genes explain less than half of these, and the others have no known cause. The sample records about 77,000 clones, 74% of which are singletons. The ten largest account for more than 8% of the sample. The source material was peripheral blood, sampled from a patient treated with radiotherapy plus ipilimumab. The receptors were sampled from a human donor with non-small cell lung cancer whose response to radiotherapy plus ipilimumab could not be evaluated.

This rearrangement joins TRBV27 to TRBJ2-7, with 11 bases that match TRBD2. Germline CDR1 and CDR2: MNHEY and SMNVEV (reference sequence). CDR3 length equals 14 residues. The ends lost 6 bases at V and 3 bases at J; junction bases unmatched: 4. CDR3 in DNA: TGTGCCAGCAGCGGGACTAGCGGACTCTACGAGCAGTACTTC. It specifies CASSGTSGLYEQYF.

This clone was detected only a few times. The identical CDR3 is also encoded by other nucleotide sequences in the sample. This chain joins TRBV28 and TRBJ1-3, with D uncertain. Looked up from germline, CDR1 is MDHEN and CDR2 is SYDVKM. CDR3 length: 13 amino acids. Deletions cut 3 bases from V and 1 base from J, with 4 bases between. The CDR3 DNA reads as TGTGCCAGCAGTTTCGGGTCTGGAAACACCATATATTTT. It is translated as CASSFGSGNTIYF.

This clone was counted only a few times. This rearrangement joins TRBV10-3 to TRBJ1-5; D gene ambiguous. V was shortened by 6 bases and J by 0 bases, with 9 bases between the two germline ends. The CDR3 is 14 amino acids. Germline V gene lookup returns CDR1 ENHRY and CDR2 SYGVKD. CDR3 sequence (DNA): TGTGCCATCAGCCCCGAACATAGCAATCAGCCCCAGCATTTT. This sequence encodes CAISPEHSNQPQHF.

The genes are TRBV7-2 and TRBJ1-3, with D perhaps matching TRBD1 (5 bases). Deletions cut 5 bases from V and 0 bases from J, with 11 bases between. Looked up from germline, CDR1 is SGHTA and CDR2 is FQGNSA. The CDR3 is made up of 15 amino acids. The CDR3 reads CASSTDTFSGNTIYF. Here the CDR3 DNA reads TGTGCCAGCAGCACGGACACCTTCTCTGGAAACACCATATATTTT. The full variable domain, rest sourced from reference TRBV7-2 and TRBJ1-3, is GAGVSQSPSNKVTEKGKDVELRCDPISGHTALYWYRQSLGQGLEFLIYFQGNSAPDKSGLPSDRFSAERTGGSVSTLTIQRTQQEDSAVYLCASSTDTFSGNTIYFGEGSWLTVV.

The rearrangement links TRBV7-9 to TRBJ2-7, with 7 bases identical to TRBD1. From germline, CDR1 is SEHNR and CDR2 FQNEAQ (reference sequence). Trimming removed 3 bases from V and 3 bases from J; junction bases left unmatched: 2. The length of the CDR3 is 13 residues. CDR3 nucleotides: TGTGCCAGCAGCTTGACAGGGATCTACGAGCAGTACTTC. Protein sequence: CASSLTGIYEQYF.

The count of this clone is one. This chain links TRBV10-3 with TRBJ1-1; D not certain. V was cut by 0 bases and J by 11 bases, with 13 bases left in between. CDR1 ENHRY and CDR2 SYGVKD come from the germline V gene. The CDR3 runs 13 residues. CDR3 sequence: CAISESGRVEAFF. CDR3 bases: TGTGCCATCAGTGAGTCAGGGAGGGTTGAGGCTTTCTTT.

The V and J genes are TRBV7-1 and TRBJ1-2; unclear D gene. TRBV7-1 is an open reading frame whose function is uncertain. Trimming took off 5 bases at V and 4 bases at J, with 23 bases between the two ends. This CDR3 is 17 amino acids long. The CDR3 region has the DNA TGTGCCAGCAGCGATCTTCATTACGAGGGAAAGACCTATGGCTACACCTTC. It codes for CASSDLHYEGKTYGYTF.

The chain combines TRBV2 with TRBJ1-1; D is undetermined. Germline CDR1 SNHLY, CDR2 FYNNEI. V was shortened by 3 bases and J by 5 bases, with 19 bases between the two germline ends. This CDR3 region has 16 residues. CDR3 protein: CASSDSNSPTGTEAFF. CDR3 DNA sequence: TGTGCCAGCAGTGATTCTAACTCCCCTACGGGGACTGAAGCTTTCTTT.

A few counts support this clone. The rearrangement uses TRBV5-1 and TRBJ1-4; 8 nucleotides line up with TRBD1. The CDR3 runs 17 residues. CDR1 is SGHRS and CDR2 is YFSETQ in the germline V gene. Trimming removed 4 bases from V and 4 bases from J; junction bases left unmatched: 12. The CDR3 here is CASSLGQGGFGNEKLFF. The CDR3 DNA follows: TGCGCCAGCAGCCTCGGACAGGGTGGTTTTGGTAATGAAAAACTGTTTTTT.

V usage is TRBV6-6 and J usage is TRBJ2-1; D call uncertain. The V end lost 5 bases, the J end lost 6 bases, and 11 bases lay between the germline ends. This CDR3 comprises 13 residues. Germline-derived CDR1 and CDR2 are MNHNY and SVGAGI (reference sequence). The CDR3 nucleotides are TGTGCCAGCAGTGCCACCGGGTTCAATGAGCAGTTCTTC. Translation gives CASSATGFNEQFF.

The chain recombines TRBV11-2 with TRBJ1-5, with D unresolved. The V end was cut by 0 bases, the J end by 9 bases, with 9 bases between. The CDR3 runs 13 residues. Germline V gene data show CDR1 as SGHAT and CDR2 as FQNNGV. The CDR3 nucleotides read TGTGCCAGCAGCTTAGACAGATCAAGGCCCCAGCATTTT. Protein product: CASSLDRSRPQHF.

V is TRBV5-6 and J is TRBJ2-7; D gene ambiguous. Germline V gene data show CDR1 as SGHDT and CDR2 as YYEEEE. V dropped 3 bases and J dropped 7 bases, with 8 bases sitting between them. This CDR3 contains 11 residues. CDR3 residues: CASSSVVEQYF. The DNA for the CDR3 is TGTGCCAGCAGCTCGGTGGTGGAGCAGTACTTC.

The genes are TRBV7-9 and TRBJ1-1, with 12 bases that match TRBD1. The J segment lost 5 bases and the V segment lost 5 bases, leaving 12 bases of the junction unmatched. The CDR3 length is 17 residues. Germline CDR1 is SEHNR and CDR2 is FQNEAQ (reference sequence). CDR3 nucleotides: TGTGCCAGCAGCCCCCCTTTCCGGGACAGGGGGCGTACTGAAGCTTTCTTT. It encodes CASSPPFRDRGRTEAFF.

This chain uses TRBV11-2 with TRBJ2-3; TRBD2 matches 10 bases. Germline V gene sequence: CDR1 SGHAT, CDR2 FQNNGV. This CDR3 has 15 amino acids. After removal of 6 bases from V and 2 bases from J, the junction contained 5 bases not matched to a gene. The CDR3 sequence is CASRTTSGNTDTQYF. In nucleotides, the CDR3 is TGTGCCAGCAGGACAACTAGCGGGAACACAGATACGCAGTATTTT.

The chain has TRBV2 and TRBJ2-7, with D uncertain. V lost 6 bases, J lost 0 bases, and 9 bases lay in between. The length of the CDR3 is 13 residues. Germline-derived CDR1 and CDR2 are SNHLY and FYNNEI. The CDR3 DNA is TGTGCCAGCAGCCCGGGTGGCTCCTACGAGCAGTACTTC. This codes for CASSPGGSYEQYF.

The J gene is TRBJ1-3, the V gene TRBV6-6; no reliable D call. There are 13 residues in the CDR3. Germline V gene lookup returns CDR1 MNHNY and CDR2 SVGAGI (reference sequence). V lost 5 bases and J 5 bases, leaving 10 bases between the germline ends. In DNA, the CDR3 is TGTGCCAGCAGTCCTCCTCCCCGAAACACCATATATTTT. It translates to CASSPPPRNTIYF.

The rearrangement links TRBV7-9 to TRBJ1-2; 7 bases map to TRBD1. The CDR3 is made up of 14 amino acids. The V gene end was trimmed by 1 base and the J gene end by 2 bases; junction bases not matched to a gene: 1. Germline lookup yields CDR1 SEHNR and CDR2 FQNEAQ (reference sequence). CDR3 region: CASSLDRGNYGYTF. CDR3 nucleotides: TGTGCCAGCAGCTTAGACAGGGGAAACTATGGCTACACCTTC.

The gene calls are TRBV27 and TRBJ1-6; 8 bases line up with TRBD1. The ends lost 6 bases at V and 5 bases at J; junction bases unmatched: 6. This CDR3 is 15 amino acids long. From germline, CDR1 is MNHEY and CDR2 SMNVEV (reference sequence). As DNA, the CDR3 is TGTGCCAGCAGGCCCGGACAGGGAGATAATTCACCCCTCCACTTT. Its protein product is CASRPGQGDNSPLHF.

The chain combines TRBV19 with TRBJ1-2; maybe TRBD1 (6 bases). This CDR3 has 16 amino acids. Germline CDR1 reads LNHDA; CDR2 reads SQIVND (reference sequence). Deletions cut 4 bases from V and 2 bases from J, with 17 bases between. CDR3 residues: CASSTPFRQGNYGYTF. CDR3 in DNA: TGTGCCAGTAGTACCCCCTTTCGGCAGGGGAACTATGGCTACACCTTC.

The J gene is TRBJ2-3, the V gene TRBV5-1, with 8 bases fitting TRBD1. CDR1 and CDR2 (germline): SGHRS, YFSETQ. This CDR3 spans 16 amino acids. V lost 4 bases and J lost 2; bases outside the gene matches: 9. CDR3: CASSDPGTGVTDTQYF. Here the CDR3 DNA reads TGCGCCAGCAGCGACCCCGGGACAGGTGTCACAGATACGCAGTATTTT.

The V call is TRBV4-2, the J call TRBJ2-2; 10 nucleotides match TRBD2. In germline, CDR1 is LGHNA, CDR2 YNFKEQ. This CDR3 contains 16 residues. After removal of 2 bases from V and 1 base from J, the junction contained 1 base not matched to a gene. In DNA form, the CDR3 reads TGTGCCAGCAGCCAACGACTAGCGGGGAACACCGGGGAGCTGTTTTTT. Translation gives CASSQRLAGNTGELFF.

The gene calls are TRBV2 and TRBJ2-5, with D perhaps TRBD1 (6 bases). V lost 7 bases and J 5 bases, leaving 11 bases between the germline ends. This CDR3 has 12 residues. Germline CDR1 SNHLY, CDR2 FYNNEI. DNA for the CDR3: TGTGCCAGCATAGGGGGAGCGGAGACCCAGTACTTC. This encodes CASIGGAETQYF.

The rearrangement links TRBV7-9 to TRBJ1-2, with 9 nucleotides matching TRBD1. Losses at the gene ends were 5 bases for V and 5 bases for J; bases not matched to a gene: 12. In germline, CDR1 is SEHNR, CDR2 FQNEAQ (reference sequence). This CDR3 has 16 amino acids. CDR3 amino acids: CASSHDPGQGLYGYTF. As DNA, the CDR3 is TGTGCCAGCAGCCACGATCCGGGACAGGGCTTATATGGCTACACCTTC.